This T cell receptor beta chain stems from a study of cytomegalovirus exposure and HLA in healthy donors. The germline CDR1 and CDR2 sequences are MNHEY and SVGAGI. This CDR3 has 14 amino acids. Trimming cost V 5 bases and J 0 bases, with 9 bases left between them. Primers included in the PCR were 60 Vbeta and 13 Jbeta primers. The data were produced by immunoSEQ multiplex PCR, yet TCRdb's version contains in-frame clones alone and is incomplete. The table records roughly 82,000 clones, roughly 72% of them present only once. The receptor was isolated from a middle-aged woman in good health and CMV-seropositive. V and J are TRBV6-5 and TRBJ2-3; no clear D. What was sequenced was PBMCs. CDR3 region: CASSSYSSTDTQYF. In nucleotides, the CDR3 is TGTGCCAGCAGTAGTTACTCTAGCACAGATACGCAGTATTTT.